The sequence of this T cell receptor (beta chain) was determined in a study of control samples from healthy donors and cancer patients. Here immunoSEQ multiplex PCR was the method, and the copy in TCRdb shows in-frame clones only, minus some. The table records more than 95,000 clones, around 92% of them present only once. Specimen: PBMCs. The sequence came from a man at least 80 years old with head and neck cancer.

The CDR3 DNA sequence: TGTGCCAGCTCACCTAGCGGCCTCTCCTACGAGCAGTACTTC. Amino acids: CASSPSGLSYEQYF. The V call is TRBV18, the J call TRBJ2-7, with a weak D call TRBD2 (6 bases). Germline assignment: CDR1 KGHSH and CDR2 LQKENI. This CDR3 has 14 amino acids. V lost 3 bases and J lost 0, with 9 bases in between.